A selection of T cell receptor beta chains follows, all from one sample in a study of a mutant IDH1 vaccine in newly diagnosed glioma. The method was immunoSEQ multiplex PCR; TCRdb's version includes in-frame clones alone and lacks a portion of them. This table has about 88,000 clones, roughly 87% appearing once. The sample consisted of PBMCs, taken from a glioma patient treated with radiotherapy, temozolomide or both. The receptors come from a man aged 40-49 years with glioma. Some clones in this sample may be carry-over from other donors' samples. The CDR3 runs from the conserved cysteine through the conserved F or W.

length: 13; J: TRBJ2-1; V: TRBV12-5; CDR3: CASGSPVRDEQFF
length: 14; J: TRBJ2-1; V: TRBV6-1; CDR3: CASSEVAGTDEQFF
length: 14; J: TRBJ1-1; V: TRBV19; CDR3: CASSTGQRNTEAFF
length: 12; J: TRBJ1-2; V: TRBV6-5; CDR3: CASSVGGYGYTF
length: 13; J: TRBJ1-6; V: TRBV9; CDR3: CASSGLGNSPLHF
length: 14; J: TRBJ2-3; V: TRBV30; CDR3: CACVLAGRTDTQYF
length: 15; J: TRBJ2-1; V: TRBV6-6; CDR3: CASSKDRGRVNEQFF
length: 15; J: TRBJ1-5; V: TRBV6-5; CDR3: CASRTYGTGGGPQHF
length: 11; J: TRBJ1-1; V: TRBV20-1; CDR3: CSASRGTEAFF
length: 13; J: TRBJ2-1; V: TRBV5-1; CDR3: CASSGDRGNEQFF
length: 12; J: TRBJ1-1; V: TRBV2; CDR3: CASILGGTEAFF
length: 14; J: TRBJ2-7; V: TRBV7-9; CDR3: CASSLVRDRAEQYF
length: 15; J: TRBJ2-2; V: TRBV30; CDR3: CAWGSGGANTGELFF
length: 14; J: TRBJ1-2; V: TRBV30; CDR3: CAWSSSGRVDGYTF
length: 16; J: TRBJ2-1; V: TRBV4-1; CDR3: CASSQDERGSGDEQFF
length: 16; J: TRBJ2-5; V: TRBV30; CDR3: CAWTRLSGTLLEGQYF
length: 16; J: TRBJ2-7; V: TRBV7-8; CDR3: CASSSRTGQSLYEQYF
length: 15; J: TRBJ1-1; V: TRBV5-1; CDR3: CASSLVGQGNTEAFF
length: 16; J: TRBJ2-5; V: TRBV2; CDR3: CASSDFGGQSQETQYF
length: 16; J: TRBJ1-2; V: TRBV5-8; CDR3: CASRLVAATPWYGYTF
length: 12; J: TRBJ2-7; V: TRBV6-5; CDR3: CASRTQTYEQYF
length: 11; J: TRBJ2-7; V: TRBV29-1; CDR3: CSAGQTYEQYF
length: 15; J: TRBJ1-2; V: TRBV4-2; CDR3: CASSQRLRDTYGYTF
length: 13; J: TRBJ2-7; V: TRBV6-5; CDR3: CASSSRGAYEQYF
length: 14; J: TRBJ2-7; V: TRBV5-1; CDR3: CASSLSGSSYEQYF
length: 15; J: TRBJ1-5; V: TRBV6-5; CDR3: CASSPTTGVGQPQHF
length: 13; J: TRBJ2-7; V: TRBV19; CDR3: CASSLFRGDEQYF
length: 14; J: TRBJ2-7; V: TRBV13; CDR3: CASSEGQGNYEQYF
length: 14; J: TRBJ2-7; V: TRBV30; CDR3: CAWSSSSRGDEQYF
length: 15; J: TRBJ1-4; V: TRBV7-9; CDR3: CASSLFGGQSEKLFF
length: 15; J: TRBJ1-4; V: TRBV30; CDR3: CAWSGTHGGAEKLFF
length: 16; J: TRBJ1-1; V: TRBV7-9; CDR3: CASSLEGGRGRTEAFF
length: 14; J: TRBJ1-5; V: TRBV7-2; CDR3: CASSFRGGSQPQHF
length: 14; J: TRBJ2-2; V: TRBV27; CDR3: CASSQNRDTGELFF
length: 15; J: TRBJ1-1; V: TRBV19; CDR3: CASSAGTEMGTEAFF
length: 15; J: TRBJ1-3; V: TRBV6-5; CDR3: CASRAGAGGGNTIYF
length: 14; J: TRBJ1-1; V: TRBV9; CDR3: CASSPRQGGTEAFF
length: 13; J: TRBJ2-7; V: TRBV2; CDR3: CATRTGVSDEQYF
length: 14; J: TRBJ1-4; V: TRBV13; CDR3: CASSKGGVGEKLFF
length: 15; J: TRBJ1-5; V: TRBV12-5; CDR3: CASGLSRASNQPQHF
length: 15; J: TRBJ1-1; V: TRBV6-6; CDR3: CASSYPDRGLTEAFF
length: 15; J: TRBJ2-7; V: TRBV5-6; CDR3: CASPYGTGNQDEQYF
length: 17; J: TRBJ2-7; V: TRBV5-1; CDR3: CASSLGHRDLISNEQYF
length: 17; J: TRBJ1-6; V: TRBV5-1; CDR3: CASSRQSPASYNSPLHF
length: 15; J: TRBJ2-2; V: TRBV5-8; CDR3: CASSFSQGGTGELFF
length: 14; J: TRBJ2-7; V: TRBV6-5; CDR3: CASSYSGQGDEQYF
length: 11; J: TRBJ2-5; V: TRBV7-2; CDR3: CASSRGETQYF
length: 14; J: TRBJ1-4; V: TRBV27; CDR3: CASSGAATNEKLFF
length: 14; J: TRBJ2-7; V: TRBV4-2; CDR3: CASRPGLASYEQYF
length: 14; J: TRBJ2-7; V: TRBV1; CDR3: CTSSQGSGGPEQYF
length: 13; J: TRBJ1-6; V: TRBV30; CDR3: CAWTGTVNSPLHF
length: 12; J: TRBJ2-7; V: TRBV7-9; CDR3: CASSFQAYEQYF
length: 13; J: TRBJ1-6; V: TRBV6-5; CDR3: CASSYPYNSPLHF